A single sample is the source of the 4 T cell receptor beta chains below, sequenced in a study of Graves' ophthalmopathy and Graves' hyperthyroidism. The authors amplified TCR beta CDR3 regions, and they did so from RNA transcripts for repertoire sequencing. Second-round multiplex PCR came after first-round RT-PCR with HTBI primers. Each CDR3 protein is one row after TCRdb ran MiXCR on the multiplex PCR reads. Found here are over a million distinct CDR3 sequences, less than 45% of them singletons; the top ten hold over 8.5%. The sequencing input was peripheral blood or thyroid tissue (not recorded which). The receptors were sampled from an adult man with Graves' hyperthyroidism.

The rearrangement uses TRBV10-3 and TRBJ1-5, with a possible D match to TRBD1 (6 bases). This CDR3 contains 14 residues. In germline, CDR1 is ENHRY, CDR2 SYGVKD. The V end was cut by 1 base, the J end by 11 bases, with 15 bases between. The CDR3 bases are TGTGCCATCAGTGAGTGGAACAGGGAGGAGACCCAGCATTTT. Translation: CAISEWNREETQHF.

About this clonotype: A much more abundant neighbour one base away suggests this may be a read error. The chain uses TRBV19 and TRBJ1-5, with 9 bases lining up with TRBD1. With V trimmed by 10 bases and J by 4 bases, 11 bases remained unmatched. The germline V gene encodes CDR1 LNHDA and CDR2 SQIVND (reference sequence). This CDR3 spans 15 amino acids. The CDR3 sequence is CAIVPGQGGNQPQHF. The CDR3 DNA sequence: TGTGCCATCGTCCCGGGACAGGGCGGGAATCAGCCCCAGCATTTT.

This clonotype has only a few counts. This chain joins TRBV20-1 and TRBJ2-7; 12 bases map to TRBD2. This CDR3 is built from 17 residues. V dropped 0 bases and J dropped 0; count of bases not matched to a gene: 6. Germline V gives CDR1 DFQATT, CDR2 SNEGSKA (reference sequence). The CDR3 loop reads CSARDGTSGSTSYEQYF. The CDR3 DNA is TGCAGTGCTAGAGATGGGACTAGCGGGTCGACCTCCTACGAGCAGTACTTC.

This clonotype was seen ten or more times. At one end, the junction sequence differs from germline, possibly due to a read error. This chain links TRBV29-1 with TRBJ1-2, with D unclear. CDR3 size: 11 residues. Germline V lookup: CDR1 SQVTM, CDR2 ANQGSEA. CDR3 protein: CSVEGVYGYTF. The CDR3 DNA is TGCAGCGTGGAAGGTGTATATGGCTACACCTTC.